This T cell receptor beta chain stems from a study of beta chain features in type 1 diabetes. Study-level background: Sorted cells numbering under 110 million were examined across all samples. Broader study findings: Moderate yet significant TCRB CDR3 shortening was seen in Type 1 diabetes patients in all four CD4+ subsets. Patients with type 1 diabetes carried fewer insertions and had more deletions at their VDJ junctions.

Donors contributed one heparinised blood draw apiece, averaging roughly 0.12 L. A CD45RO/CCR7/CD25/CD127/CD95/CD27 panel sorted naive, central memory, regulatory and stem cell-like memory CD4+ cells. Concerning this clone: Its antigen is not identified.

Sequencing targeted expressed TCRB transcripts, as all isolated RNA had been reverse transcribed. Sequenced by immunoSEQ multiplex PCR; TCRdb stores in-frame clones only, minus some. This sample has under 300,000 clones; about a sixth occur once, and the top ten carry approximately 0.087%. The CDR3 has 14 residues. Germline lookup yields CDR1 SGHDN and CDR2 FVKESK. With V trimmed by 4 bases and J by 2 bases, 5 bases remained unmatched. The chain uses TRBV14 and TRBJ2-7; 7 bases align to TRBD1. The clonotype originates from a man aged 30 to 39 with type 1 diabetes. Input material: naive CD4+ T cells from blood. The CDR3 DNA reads TGTGCCAGCAGCCCGAGGACAGGACCCTACGAGCAGTACTTC. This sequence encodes CASSPRTGPYEQYF. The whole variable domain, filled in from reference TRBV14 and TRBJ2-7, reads EAGVTQFPSHSVIEKGQTVTLRCDPISGHDNLYWYRRVMGKEIKFLLHFVKESKQDESGMPNNRFLAERTGGTYSTLKVQPAELEDSGVYFCASSPRTGPYEQYFGPGTRLTVT.